The 27 T cell receptor beta chains reported below all come from one sample, sequenced in a study of T cells expressing NK-cell markers. Following a re-call of the 5' RACE reads, TCRdb has one entry per CDR3 protein and lacks DNA. The sample has some 600,000 distinct CDR3 sequences. The sequencing sample was made of blood T cells: a sorted CD56 or NKG2C T cell subset, CD4+ or CD8+ T cells, or bulk PBMC T cells (not recorded which). The receptors were sampled from a man between 18 and 29 years old in good health.

The chain has TRBV27 and TRBJ1-6. CDR3 length: 17 amino acids. Germline V CDR1 and CDR2: MNHEY, SMNVEV (reference sequence). CDR3: CASSLFKEAAYNSPLHF.

The V call is TRBV12-3 or TRBV12-4, the J call TRBJ2-1; TCRdb's assignment of TRBD2 cannot be checked, as there is no DNA. The CDR3 runs 17 residues. CDR3 sequence reads: CASSSPGLAGWGNEQFF.

The CDR3 loop is CSARGGPANYGYTF. V usage is TRBV20-1 and J usage is TRBJ1-2. This CDR3 is built from 14 residues. CDR1 is DFQATT and CDR2 is SNEGSKA in the germline V gene (reference sequence).

This chain links TRBV3-1 with TRBJ1-1. The V gene's germline CDR1 is LGHDT and CDR2 YNNKEL (reference sequence). This CDR3 is built from 14 residues. The CDR3 sequence is CASSPRTMRTEAFF.

The genes are TRBV28 and TRBJ2-3. The CDR3 loop spans 17 amino acids. Looked up from germline, CDR1 is MDHEN and CDR2 is SYDVKM. Here the CDR3 reads CASRTNGDSDSTDTQYF.

The rearrangement joins TRBV6-5 to TRBJ2-2; absent DNA, TCRdb's TRBD2 call cannot be checked. The CDR3 has 18 residues. Germline V CDR1 and CDR2: MNHEY, SVGAGI. The CDR3 reads CASRKPGLAGARTGELFF.

This chain joins TRBV5-4 and TRBJ1-1. CDR1 is SGHNT, CDR2 YYREEE, per germline (reference sequence). The CDR3 runs 14 residues. CDR3 residues: CASSTDWEHTEAFF.

The V and J genes are TRBV7-2 and TRBJ2-3. The CDR3 is 16 amino acids. Germline loops: CDR1 SGHTA, CDR2 FQGNSA. CDR3: CASSLALGRGTDTQYF.

The V call is TRBV11-2, the J call TRBJ2-7; TCRdb calls TRBD1, which cannot be checked without DNA. The CDR3 is 12 residues long. CDR1 SGHAT and CDR2 FQNNGV come from the germline V gene. This CDR3 is CASSITGGEQYF.

The chain uses TRBV10-3 and TRBJ1-2; the TRBD1 assignment by TCRdb is unverifiable without DNA. The V gene's germline CDR1 is ENHRY and CDR2 SYGVKD. The CDR3 loop spans 17 amino acids. The CDR3 sequence is CAISEPGRPVGSYGYTF.

The rearrangement joins TRBV18 to TRBJ1-1. The CDR3 extends over 16 amino acids. Germline assignment: CDR1 KGHSH and CDR2 LQKENI. CDR3: CASSRSDGSMNTEAFF.

The chain has TRBV5-6 and TRBJ1-2; checking the TCRdb D call of TRBD1 is not possible without DNA. The germline V gene has CDR1 SGHDT and CDR2 YYEEEE. This CDR3 comprises 15 residues. The CDR3 protein is CASSGWDKNNYGYTF.

The chain couples TRBV20-1 to TRBJ2-7; TCRdb selects TRBD1, and the lack of DNA leaves this call unchecked. The CDR3 covers 17 residues. Germline V gene data show CDR1 as DFQATT and CDR2 as SNEGSKA (reference sequence). This CDR3 reads CSARDGGGAGPTYEQYF.

The gene calls are TRBV4-3 and TRBJ2-7; no DNA is available, so the TRBD1 call from TCRdb remains unchecked. The length of the CDR3 is 13 residues. Germline-derived CDR1 and CDR2 are LGHNA and YSLEER. This chain's CDR3 is CASSQDYRAEQYF.

The rearrangement uses TRBV6-2 or TRBV6-3 and TRBJ2-1; TCRdb outputs TRBD2, but without DNA this stays unchecked. The CDR3 totals 14 residues. Germline V gene sequence: CDR1 MNHEY, CDR2 SVGEGT. The CDR3 protein is CASERTDSYNEQFF.

The chain couples TRBV29-1 to TRBJ2-7; TCRdb returns TRBD1, unconfirmable since there is no DNA. CDR1 is SQVTM and CDR2 is ANQGSEA in the germline V gene. The CDR3 covers 12 residues. CDR3 region: CSVKGEWYEQYF.

The chain joins TRBV15 to TRBJ2-2. Per the germline V gene, CDR1 is LNHNV and CDR2 is YYDKDF (reference sequence). There are 16 residues in the CDR3. CDR3 region: CATSRVSNTATGELFF.

The chain uses TRBV7-3 and TRBJ2-3; TCRdb's D call of TRBD2 is untestable without DNA. Germline V gene sequence: CDR1 SGHTA, CDR2 FQGTGA. The CDR3 covers 16 residues. The CDR3 reads CASSLTTSQRTDTQYF.

The chain recombines TRBV12-3 or TRBV12-4 with TRBJ2-3; checking the TCRdb D call of TRBD2 is not possible without DNA. CDR3 length: 14 residues. The CDR3 region is CASSSSGRAPTQYF.

V and J are TRBV11-2 and TRBJ1-4; TCRdb names TRBD1, which stays unverified in the absence of DNA. CDR1 and CDR2 from the germline V gene are SGHAT and FQNNGV. CDR3 size: 13 residues. The CDR3 loop reads CASSPLSGFELFF.

The chain employs TRBV10-3 and TRBJ2-4; TCRdb proposes TRBD1, but this gene call is untestable without DNA. CDR3 length equals 14 residues. Germline V CDR1 and CDR2: ENHRY, SYGVKD. CDR3 sequence: CALHRESSKNIQYF.

The chain has TRBV12-3 or TRBV12-4 and TRBJ2-1; TCRdb lists TRBD2, though no DNA is available to test this call. The length of the CDR3 is 14 residues. CDR3 protein: CASSLTTQANEQFF.

This chain's CDR3 is CASSSDSGSLFNEQFF. This chain uses TRBV6-2 or TRBV6-3 with TRBJ2-1; TCRdb outputs TRBD2, but without DNA this stays unchecked. This CDR3 spans 16 amino acids. The germline gives CDR1 MNHEY, CDR2 SVGEGT.

This chain joins TRBV29-1 and TRBJ2-3; TCRdb designates TRBD2, a call that cannot be tested without DNA. Germline V gene data show CDR1 as SQVTM and CDR2 as ANQGSEA. This CDR3 spans 14 amino acids. Here the CDR3 reads CSVGSGRRADTQYF.

The rearrangement uses TRBV29-1 and TRBJ1-1; the D call from TCRdb, TRBD1, cannot be confirmed without DNA. Germline V CDR1 and CDR2: SQVTM, ANQGSEA. CDR3 size: 13 residues. The CDR3 loop reads CSVGGRLNTEAFF.

The chain uses TRBV5-1 and TRBJ2-1; TCRdb indicates TRBD2, and absent DNA this call remains unverified. The germline CDR1 and CDR2 sequences are SGHRS and YFSETQ. The CDR3 covers 14 residues. CDR3 sequence: CASKLAGRDNEQFF.

The chain recombines TRBV19 with TRBJ2-3; TCRdb's D gene call, TRBD2, goes unchecked for lack of DNA. CDR1 and CDR2 (germline): LNHDA, SQIVND (reference sequence). The CDR3 runs to 16 residues. The CDR3 sequence is CASSIDPAGGADTQYF.